These 3 T cell receptor beta chains were all obtained from the same sample, sequenced in a study of T-cell memory formation after mild COVID-19. MiXCR, applied by TCRdb to the 5' RACE reads, yields one record per CDR3 protein. This table holds around 50,000 distinct CDR3 sequences, around a quarter found once. Sequencing was performed on PBMCs or a T cell subset sorted from them (not recorded which). These receptors were collected from a man between 18 and 29 years old who had mild COVID-19 (a few samples of this study predate the infection). Cell type and time point are not known.

The chain is built from TRBV7-9 and TRBJ1-4, with TRBD1 matching 7 bases. The CDR3 sequence is 14 residues long. The germline CDR1 and CDR2 sequences are SEHNR and FQNEAQ (reference sequence). The V gene end was trimmed by 8 bases and the J gene end by 5 bases; junction bases not matched to a gene: 8. The CDR3 DNA follows: TGTGCCAGCGGCCACAGGGGTTTGAATGAAAAACTGTTTTTT. Protein product: CASGHRGLNEKLFF.

The chain uses TRBV6-5 and TRBJ2-1; 10 positions agree with TRBD1. The CDR3 sequence is 15 residues long. Germline V gives CDR1 MNHEY, CDR2 SVGAGI. J gave up 6 bases and V 5 bases, and 7 bases lay outside the gene matches. The CDR3 nucleotides read TGTGCCAGCAGTCGAGACAGGGGGCAGCGCAATGAGCAGTTCTTC. Translated: CASSRDRGQRNEQFF.

The V and J genes are TRBV7-9 and TRBJ2-3; tentatively, D is TRBD2 (6 bases). Trimming took off 8 bases at V and 0 bases at J, with 18 bases between the two ends. The length of the CDR3 is 16 residues. The V gene's germline CDR1 is SEHNR and CDR2 FQNEAQ (reference sequence). Here the CDR3 DNA reads TGTGCCAGCCTGGGGGGTGCCGGGACTAGCACAGATACGCAGTATTTT. It is translated as CASLGGAGTSTDTQYF.